This TCR beta chain originates from a study of vaccination and CD4 T cells after COVID-19. Study background: At a median about 72 days (range 14 to 241) after dose two, post-vaccine samples were obtained.

This clonotype was observed a few times. What it binds is not known. Once obtained from cultured CD4+ T cells, the DNA was sequenced using the Oncomine TCR Beta short-read assay. MiXCR was run by TCRdb on the PCR reads, yielding one entry per CDR3 protein. This table holds approximately 7,600 distinct CDR3 sequences, 33% found once. Treatment indicated: roughly 10-day PBMC culture with coronavirus spike peptide pools or control peptides (ViraFEST assay). From the unexposed donor, CD4+ T cells were collected ahead of the COVID-19 pandemic (2011-2018). The CDR3 runs to 14 residues. The receptor's source is a human donor in good health. The sequencing sample was made of CD4+ T cells from blood, cultured in vitro. V usage is TRBV21-1 and J usage is TRBJ2-5; the D segment call TRBD1 is taken from the table without a DNA check. TRBV21-1 is a pseudogene. CDR3 protein: CASFSWSGEETQYF. As DNA, the CDR3 is TGTGCCAGCTTTAGTTGGTCGGGGGAAGAGACCCAGTACTTC.